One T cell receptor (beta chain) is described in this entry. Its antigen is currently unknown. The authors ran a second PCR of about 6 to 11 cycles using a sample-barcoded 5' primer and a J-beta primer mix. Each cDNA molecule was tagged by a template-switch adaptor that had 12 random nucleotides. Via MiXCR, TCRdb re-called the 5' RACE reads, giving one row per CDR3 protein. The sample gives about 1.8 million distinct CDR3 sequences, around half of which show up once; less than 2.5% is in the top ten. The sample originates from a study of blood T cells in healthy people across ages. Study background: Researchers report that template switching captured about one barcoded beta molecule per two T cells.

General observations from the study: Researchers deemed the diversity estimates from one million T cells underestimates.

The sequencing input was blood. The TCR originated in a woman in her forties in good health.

This CDR3 reads CASSFLGRPQHF. In nucleotides, the CDR3 is TGTGCCAGCAGTTTTTTGGGTCGGCCCCAGCATTTT. V is TRBV28 and J is TRBJ1-5; D uncertain. CDR1 MDHEN and CDR2 SYDVKM come from the germline V gene. CDR3 length: 12 amino acids. The V end was cut by 3 bases, the J end by 9 bases, with 9 bases between.